The TCR beta chain described here comes from a study of blood T cell repertoires in COVID-19. Looking at the study overall: Researchers got acute and convalescent COVID-19 samples from the United States, Italy and Spain.

It was during active infection that Seattle patients were enrolled and then longitudinally followed. Original handling: Nucleated cell number was recorded as an estimate derived from reference gene primer amplification. TCRdb's table, derived via immunoSEQ multiplex PCR, lists solely in-frame clones and lacks some. Clone size and the V and J calls come from that table; the DNA yielded D and trimming. The sample comprises about 300,000 clones, around 88% of which are singletons, and 1.5% to 2% rests with the top ten. Sample: peripheral blood. The TCR sequence derives from a woman aged 25 to 45 with COVID-19, enrolled during active disease.

The CDR3: CAIMSSGGAAEQYF. The CDR3 DNA follows: TGTGCCATCATGTCTAGCGGGGGGGCGGCCGAGCAGTACTTC. The rearrangement uses TRBV10-3 and TRBJ2-7, with 12 bases matching TRBD2. V gave up 7 bases and J gave up 6 bases; unmatched junction bases: 7. The CDR3 extends over 14 amino acids. Germline CDR1 is ENHRY and CDR2 is SYGVKD.